A single sample gave rise to the 21 T cell receptor beta chains below, sequenced in a study of T cell responses to AZD1222 COVID-19 vaccine. Some clones are missing from TCRdb's copy, which holds only in-frame ones; the method was immunoSEQ multiplex PCR. The sample contains 85,000 to 95,000 clones, roughly 89% of which appear only once. The sequencing here drew on peripheral blood, taken on day 0 of AZD1222 vaccination. These receptors came from an adult in good health.

This clone has just one count. V is TRBV18 and J is TRBJ1-4, with D possibly being TRBD1 (6 bases). V gave up 6 bases and J gave up 2 bases, with 13 bases separating them. Germline loops: CDR1 KGHSH, CDR2 LQKENI. The CDR3 spans 15 residues. The CDR3 nucleotides are TGTGCCAGCTCTCCCGGCAGGGGCACTAATGAAAAACTGTTTTTT. This translates into CASSPGRGTNEKLFF.

The chain's CDR3 is CASSQSRGPGTEAFF. The CDR3 DNA reads TGTGCCAGCAGCCAATCCAGGGGGCCGGGCACTGAAGCTTTCTTT. V is TRBV4-2 and J is TRBJ1-1, with 8 bases matching TRBD1. V shed 2 bases, J shed 4 bases, and the junction held 6 bases outside the gene matches. The CDR3 extends over 15 amino acids. CDR1 is LGHNA and CDR2 is YNFKEQ in the germline V gene.

The chain recombines TRBV10-1 with TRBJ1-4; 8 bases are a match to TRBD1. V shed 6 bases and J 0 bases; nucleotides not matched to a gene: 18. Germline assignment: CDR1 WNHNN and CDR2 SYGVQD (reference sequence). The CDR3 contains 20 residues. CDR3 bases: TGCGCCAGCAGACGACGGACAGACAGGGGACCCCCTGCAACTAATGAAAAACTGTTTTTT. Amino acid sequence: CASRRRTDRGPPATNEKLFF.

This rearrangement joins TRBV7-9 to TRBJ2-1, with no clear D. The germline V and J ends were trimmed by 5 bases and 0 bases, with 11 bases remaining between them. Germline assignment: CDR1 SEHNR and CDR2 FQNEAQ (reference sequence). The length of the CDR3 is 15 residues. Written as DNA, the CDR3 is TGTGCCAGCAGCCCCAGACAAGGCTCCTACAATGAGCAGTTCTTC. As protein: CASSPRQGSYNEQFF.

The count of this clone is one. The chain couples TRBV12-3 or TRBV12-4 to TRBJ1-3; D not resolved. The length of the CDR3 is 13 residues. The V end lost 6 bases, the J end lost 4 bases, and 10 bases lay between the germline ends. This CDR3 is CASSPTLGNTIYF. The CDR3 region has the DNA TGTGCCAGCAGCCCGACCCTGGGAAACACCATATATTTT.

This rearrangement joins TRBV6-5 to TRBJ2-1, with 12 bases matching TRBD2. This CDR3 has 16 residues. The J segment lost 4 bases and the V segment lost 4 bases, leaving 5 bases of the junction unmatched. CDR1 MNHEY and CDR2 SVGAGI come from the germline V gene. Here the CDR3 DNA reads TGTGCCAGCAGTTCCTGGACTAGCGGGGAGTACAATGAGCAGTTCTTC. Translating gives CASSSWTSGEYNEQFF.

This clone has a single count. This sequence joins TRBV19 and TRBJ1-5; 7 bases are a match to TRBD1. The ends lost 5 bases at V and 6 bases at J; junction bases unmatched: 10. The CDR3 contains 15 residues. Germline V gives CDR1 LNHDA, CDR2 SQIVND (reference sequence). DNA for the CDR3: TGTGCCAGTAGTTTCCGACAGGGCCCCATTCAGCCCCAGCATTTT. Translation: CASSFRQGPIQPQHF.

The rearrangement links TRBV6-2 or TRBV6-3 to TRBJ2-7; D gene uncertain. Germline V gives CDR1 MNHEY, CDR2 SVGEGT. This CDR3 region has 16 residues. Between the trimmed V and J ends, which lost 2 bases and 2 bases, there was a span of 16 bases. The CDR3 nucleotides are TGTGCCAGCAGTTACAATTCCCTTGTGAATACCTACGAGCAGTACTTC. It translates to CASSYNSLVNTYEQYF.

The J gene is TRBJ2-7, the V gene TRBV19; no clear D. The CDR3 consists of 12 residues. V was clipped by 3 bases and J by 6 bases, with 9 bases between them. Germline lookup yields CDR1 LNHDA and CDR2 SQIVND (reference sequence). CDR3 sequence: CASSIPPGEQYF. CDR3 in DNA: TGTGCCAGTAGTATTCCTCCGGGCGAGCAGTACTTC.

The chain employs TRBV24-1 and TRBJ2-5; 8 positions agree with TRBD1. Per the germline V gene, CDR1 is KGHDR and CDR2 is SFDVKD. The CDR3 is made up of 14 amino acids. The ends lost 3 bases at V and 4 bases at J; junction bases unmatched: 3. The CDR3 DNA sequence: TGTGCCACCAGTGATCCCGACAGGGGAGAGACCCAGTACTTC. Translated, it gives CATSDPDRGETQYF.

The rearrangement links TRBV4-3 to TRBJ1-5; D is unclear. CDR3 length: 14 residues. Trimming took off 0 bases at V and 5 bases at J, with 8 bases between the two ends. CDR1 LGHNA and CDR2 YSLEER come from the germline V gene. CDR3 sequence (DNA): TGCGCCAGCAGCCAAGAATCTGGGTATCAGCCCCAGCATTTT. Translated, it gives CASSQESGYQPQHF.

V is TRBV3-1 (or the pseudogene TRBV3-2) and J is TRBJ2-7; perhaps D is TRBD1 or TRBD2 (5 bases each). The CDR3 is 14 residues long. Germline V gene lookup returns CDR1 LGHDT and CDR2 YNNKEL (reference sequence). V lost 3 bases, J lost 5 bases, and 14 bases lay in between. The CDR3 is CASSQGRGPNEQYF. Here the CDR3 DNA reads TGTGCCAGCAGCCAGGGTCGGGGCCCTAACGAGCAGTACTTC.

This clone was seen a single time. V gene TRBV9 combines with J gene TRBJ1-2, with no clear D. The germline V gene encodes CDR1 SGDLS and CDR2 YYNGEE. The CDR3 extends over 13 amino acids. Trimming stripped 0 bases from V and 2 bases from J, with 5 bases between. The CDR3 sequence: CASSVGGNYGYTF. Here the CDR3 DNA reads TGTGCCAGCAGCGTAGGAGGGAACTATGGCTACACCTTC.

CDR3 in amino acids: CASPIGWARVFYGYTF. DNA for the CDR3: TGCGCCAGCCCTATCGGGTGGGCGCGGGTTTTCTATGGCTACACCTTC. V gene TRBV5-1 combines with J gene TRBJ1-2; D not certain. The CDR3 runs 16 residues. Looked up from germline, CDR1 is SGHRS and CDR2 is YFSETQ. Trimming stripped 7 bases from V and 4 bases from J, with 23 bases between.

This clone is termed medium-sized. The rearrangement joins TRBV13 to TRBJ2-3, with D perhaps assigned TRBD1 or TRBD2 (5 bases each). The CDR3 totals 15 residues. CDR1 and CDR2 (germline): PRHDT, FYEKMQ (reference sequence). Between the trimmed V and J ends, which lost 5 bases and 0 bases, there was a span of 12 bases. The DNA of the CDR3 is TGTGCCAGCAGCAAGGGGAGTTCTAGCACAGATACGCAGTATTTT. Residues: CASSKGSSSTDTQYF.

The V call is TRBV18, the J call TRBJ2-3, with TRBD2 matching 16 bases. The germline gives CDR1 KGHSH, CDR2 LQKENI. This CDR3 contains 18 residues. Trimming at V came to 6 bases and at J to 6 bases, leaving 12 bases not matched to a gene. The CDR3 DNA follows: TGTGCCAGCTCCGAAATTGGGACTAGCGGGGGGGCCTCGGATACGCAGTATTTT. Amino acid sequence: CASSEIGTSGGASDTQYF.

The chain carries TRBV28 and TRBJ1-1, with D unresolved. Germline lookup yields CDR1 MDHEN and CDR2 SYDVKM. Trimming cost V 6 bases and J 0 bases, with 5 bases left between them. The CDR3 length is 12 residues. The CDR3 DNA sequence: TGTGCCAGCAGGGATATGAACACTGAAGCTTTCTTT. Its translation is CASRDMNTEAFF.

This chain's CDR3 is CASIRVPGQGRSGYTF. The CDR3 region has the DNA TGTGCCAGCATAAGAGTTCCGGGCCAGGGAAGGAGTGGCTACACCTTC. The chain links TRBV2 to TRBJ1-2; possible D gene TRBD1, 5 bases. There are 16 residues in the CDR3. CDR1 SNHLY and CDR2 FYNNEI come from the germline V gene. The V end lost 7 bases, the J end lost 7 bases, and 25 bases lay between the germline ends.

The V and J genes are TRBV14 and TRBJ1-4; no clear D. Looked up from germline, CDR1 is SGHDN and CDR2 is FVKESK. Trimming took off 0 bases at V and 7 bases at J, with 9 bases between the two ends. The CDR3 totals 14 residues. As DNA, the CDR3 is TGTGCCAGCAGCCAAGATCGGCTCCGTGAAAAACTGTTTTTT. Residues: CASSQDRLREKLFF.

The chain joins TRBV19 to TRBJ1-1, with 7 bases aligning to TRBD1. Per germline, CDR1 LNHDA and CDR2 SQIVND (reference sequence). The CDR3 consists of 14 residues. The V gene end was trimmed by 5 bases and the J gene end by 1 base; junction bases not matched to a gene: 4. The DNA of the CDR3 is TGTGCCAGTAGTGGGGACAGACCGAACACTGAAGCTTTCTTT. It codes for CASSGDRPNTEAFF.

The chain employs TRBV19 and TRBJ2-3; 8 bases are shared with TRBD2. Germline values: CDR1 LNHDA, CDR2 SQIVND (reference sequence). Losses at the gene ends were 8 bases for V and 0 bases for J; bases not matched to a gene: 13. This CDR3 is 17 amino acids long. The CDR3 sequence is CASPGGGGPTSTDTQYF. The CDR3 DNA is TGTGCCAGTCCCGGGGGCGGGGGGCCAACTAGCACAGATACGCAGTATTTT.